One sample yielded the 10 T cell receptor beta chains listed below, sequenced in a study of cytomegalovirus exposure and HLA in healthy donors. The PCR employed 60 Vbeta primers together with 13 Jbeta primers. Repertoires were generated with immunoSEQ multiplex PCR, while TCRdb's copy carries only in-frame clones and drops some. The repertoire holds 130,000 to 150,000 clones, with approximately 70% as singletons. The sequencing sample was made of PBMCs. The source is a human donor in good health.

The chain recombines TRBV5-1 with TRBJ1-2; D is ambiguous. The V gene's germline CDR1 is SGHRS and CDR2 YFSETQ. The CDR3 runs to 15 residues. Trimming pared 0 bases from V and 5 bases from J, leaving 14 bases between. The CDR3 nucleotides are TGCGCCAGCAGCTTGGGAAGAGGAACTTATTATGGCTACACCTTC. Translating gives CASSLGRGTYYGYTF.

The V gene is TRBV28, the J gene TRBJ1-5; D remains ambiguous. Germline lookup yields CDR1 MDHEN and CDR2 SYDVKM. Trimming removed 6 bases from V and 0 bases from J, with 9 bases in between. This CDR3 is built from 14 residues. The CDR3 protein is CASRLGYSNQPQHF. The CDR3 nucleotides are TGTGCCAGCAGGCTCGGTTATAGCAATCAGCCCCAGCATTTT.

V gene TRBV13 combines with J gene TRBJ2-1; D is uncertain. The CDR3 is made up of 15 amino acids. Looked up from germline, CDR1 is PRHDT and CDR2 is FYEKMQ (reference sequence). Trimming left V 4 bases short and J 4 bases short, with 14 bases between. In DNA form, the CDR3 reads TGTGCCAGCAGCTCCCTAACGCGGAAATACAATGAGCAGTTCTTC. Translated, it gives CASSSLTRKYNEQFF.

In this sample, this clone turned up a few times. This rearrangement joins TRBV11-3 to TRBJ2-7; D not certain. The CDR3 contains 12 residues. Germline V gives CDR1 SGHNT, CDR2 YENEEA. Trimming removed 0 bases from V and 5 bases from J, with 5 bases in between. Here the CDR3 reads CASSLEADEQYF. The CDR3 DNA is TGTGCCAGCAGCTTAGAAGCCGACGAGCAGTACTTC.

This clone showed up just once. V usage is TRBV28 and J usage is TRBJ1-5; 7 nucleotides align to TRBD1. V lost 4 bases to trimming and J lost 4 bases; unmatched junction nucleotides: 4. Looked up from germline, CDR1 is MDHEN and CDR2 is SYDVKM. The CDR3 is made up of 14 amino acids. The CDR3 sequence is CASSSGQDNQPQHF. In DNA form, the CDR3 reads TGTGCCAGCAGTTCCGGACAGGATAATCAGCCCCAGCATTTT.

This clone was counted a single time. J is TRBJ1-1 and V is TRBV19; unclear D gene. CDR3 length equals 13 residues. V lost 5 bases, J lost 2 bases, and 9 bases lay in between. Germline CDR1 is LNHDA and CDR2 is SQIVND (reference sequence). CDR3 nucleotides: TGTGCCAGTAGTGTTGCGTTCAACACTGAAGCTTTCTTT. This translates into CASSVAFNTEAFF.

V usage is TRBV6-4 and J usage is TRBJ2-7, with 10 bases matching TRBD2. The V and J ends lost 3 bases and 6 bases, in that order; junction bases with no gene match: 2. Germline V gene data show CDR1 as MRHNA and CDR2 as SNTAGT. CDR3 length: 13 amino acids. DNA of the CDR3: TGTGCCAGCAGTGAAAGCGGGGGGGTCGAGCAGTACTTC. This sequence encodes CASSESGGVEQYF.

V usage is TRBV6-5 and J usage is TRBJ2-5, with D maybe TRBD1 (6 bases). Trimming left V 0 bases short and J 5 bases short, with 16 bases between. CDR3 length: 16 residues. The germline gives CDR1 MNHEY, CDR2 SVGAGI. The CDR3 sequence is CASSYSASAGAETQYF. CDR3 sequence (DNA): TGTGCCAGCAGTTACTCCGCGTCTGCAGGGGCCGAGACCCAGTACTTC.

CDR3 nucleotide sequence: TGTGCCAGCCAGTCAGGGGATAATTCACCCCTCCACTTT. It encodes CASQSGDNSPLHF. V usage is TRBV6-6 and J usage is TRBJ1-6; TRBD1 might be the D (6 bases). Germline loops: CDR1 MNHNY, CDR2 SVGAGI (reference sequence). There are 13 residues in the CDR3. V gave up 8 bases and J gave up 5 bases, with 10 bases separating them.

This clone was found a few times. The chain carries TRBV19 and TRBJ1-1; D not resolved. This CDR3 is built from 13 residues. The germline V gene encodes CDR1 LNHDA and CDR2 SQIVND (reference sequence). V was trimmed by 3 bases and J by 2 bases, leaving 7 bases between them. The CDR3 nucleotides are TGTGCCAGTAGTATTGGGAGCAACACTGAAGCTTTCTTT. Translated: CASSIGSNTEAFF.